This T cell receptor beta chain was recorded in a study of memory B cells and T cells in multiple sclerosis listed by TCRdb under 2018. In the study overall: In multiple sclerosis patients, the study set the TCR beta repertoires of autoproliferating peripheral T cells against those of T cells infiltrating brain lesions. TCR sequencing included two multiple sclerosis patients for whom either brain lesions at autopsy or brain-infiltrating cells from biopsy were available.

PBMCs were obtained by Ficoll density gradient centrifugation and kept cryopreserved until use. Using the immunoSEQ Platform, TCRbeta CDR3 regions were amplified from extracted genomic DNA. The immunoSEQ assay used multiplex PCR together with high-throughput sequencing and a bioinformatics pipeline from the vendor. Per the source publication's procedure: After discarding non-productive sequences and any CDR3s under 4 amino acids in length, clonotype frequencies were recalculated for each sample. In immunoSEQ Analyzer 2.0, a clonotype counted as shared when the CDR3 amino acid, V gene and J gene sequences were identical. Repertoire overlap was normalized by dividing shared clonotype counts by the product of both clone-set sizes, scaled by 1000 into arbitrary units. TCRdb stores this immuneACCESS table with in-frame sequences only. Part of the clones is absent; in the studies checked, under half of the shortfall reflects unresolved V genes, and no reason is known for the rest. V, J and clone size are those of that table, while D and trimming were read from the DNA. For this sample there are some 7,900 clones; about 60% appear just once. The top ten clones comprise about 33% of the sample.

As to this clone: No cognate antigen has been identified for it. No base quality values were provided; no much bigger clone lies one nucleotide off.

Summary of the overall study and its limitations: Clone-set sizes varied between compartments, which affected the numbers of shared clonotypes and made normalization necessary.

V is trimmed back by 0 bases and J by 3 bases, and the junction contains 17 bases that no gene match accounts for. From a lookup of the germline V gene, CDR1 and CDR2 are LGHNA and YNFKEQ. From cysteine to phenylalanine, the CDR3 is 20 amino acids long. Only the CDR3 region is kept as DNA, spanning 60 bases read in frame from base 1. The chain is encoded by TRBV4-2 joined to TRBJ1-1; TRBD1 matches 9 bases in the middle. This TCR was recovered from a human donor with multiple sclerosis. The specimen sequenced was memory (CD45RO+) CD8+ T cells from blood. Sample cell subset or site, as interpreted from the label and publication: CD45RO+ memory T cells sorted from peripheral blood. The CDR3 corresponds to CASSQDPMGTGILGDTEAFF. The sequenced DNA is TGTGCCAGCAGCCAAGATCCGATGGGGACAGGGATTCTTGGGGACACTGAAGCTTTCTTT.